Each of the 11 T cell receptor beta chains below was sequenced from the same sample in a study of cytomegalovirus exposure and HLA in healthy donors. Primers included in the PCR were 60 Vbeta and 13 Jbeta primers. Generated by immunoSEQ multiplex PCR, the TCRdb table keeps only in-frame clones and is missing some. The sample lists about 190,000 clones, roughly 80% occurring once. Input material: PBMCs. The receptors were gathered from a woman under 30 in good health and CMV-seronegative.

The chain combines TRBV6-1 with TRBJ2-7; 7 nucleotides line up with TRBD1. Germline trimming cut 7 bases from V and 2 bases from J; bases unmatched to any gene: 5. In germline, CDR1 is MNHNS, CDR2 SASEGT. The CDR3 is 13 residues long. The CDR3 region has the DNA TGTGCCAGCACCTGGGACAGCACCTACGAGCAGTACTTC. Protein sequence: CASTWDSTYEQYF.

J is TRBJ2-5 and V is TRBV9; 8 bases line up with TRBD1. This CDR3 spans 18 amino acids. V shed 0 bases, J shed 4 bases, and the junction held 14 bases outside the gene matches. Germline CDR1 is SGDLS and CDR2 is YYNGEE. This CDR3 reads CASSVVSLRTGLVETQYF. CDR3 coding DNA: TGTGCCAGCAGCGTAGTTTCTCTACGGACAGGGTTAGTAGAGACCCAGTACTTC.

The J gene is TRBJ1-2, the V gene TRBV10-3; D may be TRBD1 (6 bases). With 6 bases removed from V and 4 bases from J, the gap between germline ends came to 12 bases. From germline, CDR1 is ENHRY and CDR2 SYGVKD. The CDR3 runs to 13 residues. The CDR3 coding sequence is TGTGCCATCAGCTTTCAGGACAGCTATGGCTACACCTTC. Translating it yields CAISFQDSYGYTF.

The chain uses TRBV10-3 and TRBJ2-3; tentative D call: TRBD1 (5 bases). Looked up from germline, CDR1 is ENHRY and CDR2 is SYGVKD. V gave up 7 bases and J gave up 1 base, with 6 bases separating them. The CDR3 covers 12 residues. CDR3 bases: TGTGCCATCAAGACAGGCACAGATACGCAGTATTTT. It encodes CAIKTGTDTQYF.

The chain joins TRBV9 to TRBJ2-3; TRBD2 aligns across 11 bases. The CDR3 length is 19 residues. V was pared by 4 bases and J by 1 base, with 14 bases of the junction left unmatched. Per germline, CDR1 SGDLS and CDR2 YYNGEE. In nucleotides, the CDR3 is TGTGCCAGCAGCCCCCGATATCTAGCGGGGGGAGAGGGCACAGATACGCAGTATTTT. This encodes CASSPRYLAGGEGTDTQYF.

The chain carries TRBV28 and TRBJ1-2; 11 nucleotides align to TRBD1. The V segment lost 5 bases and the J segment 8 bases; nucleotides outside the gene matches: 7. The CDR3 is made up of 14 amino acids. Germline V lookup: CDR1 MDHEN, CDR2 SYDVKM. The CDR3 spells CASSTDRGQEGYTF. For the CDR3, the DNA is TGTGCCAGCAGTACGGACAGGGGGCAAGAGGGCTACACCTTC.

Written as DNA, the CDR3 is TGTGCCAGCCAGGGGATGCTAGGCGCTGAAGCTTTCTTT. Its translation: CASQGMLGAEAFF. This rearrangement joins TRBV6-6 to TRBJ1-1; a weak D match, TRBD1 (6 bases). The CDR3 has 13 amino acids. From germline, CDR1 is MNHNY and CDR2 SVGAGI (reference sequence). Trimming took off 8 bases at V and 6 bases at J, with 16 bases between the two ends.

The V gene is TRBV2, the J gene TRBJ2-1; 12 bases align to TRBD2. The germline gives CDR1 SNHLY, CDR2 FYNNEI. V shed 6 bases, J shed 9 bases, and the junction held 12 bases outside the gene matches. CDR3 length: 16 amino acids. The CDR3 coding sequence is TGTGCCAGCAGAGGCCGGGGACTAGCGGGCGCGGGTGAGCAGTTCTTC. Translated, it gives CASRGRGLAGAGEQFF.

The chain employs TRBV9 and TRBJ1-1; D perhaps matches TRBD1 (5 bases). CDR1 SGDLS and CDR2 YYNGEE come from the germline V gene. The length of the CDR3 is 15 residues. Trimming took off 4 bases at V and 5 bases at J, with 18 bases between the two ends. CDR3 sequence (DNA): TGTGCCAGCAGCCCCAGGCAGGGACTTCTGACTGAAGCTTTCTTT. Residues: CASSPRQGLLTEAFF.

The rearrangement uses TRBV9 and TRBJ2-7; D perhaps matches TRBD2 (6 bases). The CDR3 loop spans 14 amino acids. Germline V lookup: CDR1 SGDLS, CDR2 YYNGEE. The V end was cut by 4 bases, the J end by 2 bases, with 13 bases between. Here the CDR3 DNA reads TGTGCCAGCAGCTACCGGGACTTCCCCTACGAGCAGTACTTC. As protein: CASSYRDFPYEQYF.

The chain is built from TRBV4-1 and TRBJ2-2; TRBD2 aligns across 10 bases. V lost 0 bases to trimming and J lost 4 bases; unmatched junction nucleotides: 8. Looked up from germline, CDR1 is MGHRA and CDR2 is YSYEKL. The CDR3 is 18 amino acids. CDR3 bases: TGCGCCAGCAGCCAAGATCAAACTAGCGGGACATTCACCGGGGAGCTGTTTTTT. Translated: CASSQDQTSGTFTGELFF.